The present entry profiles one T cell receptor beta chain with its context. Its antigen is as yet unknown. Looked up from germline, CDR1 is SGHTA and CDR2 is FQGTGA. V lost 5 bases, J lost 8 bases, and 10 bases lay in between. This CDR3 region has 12 residues. This sample was taken from a study of T cells after posttransplantation cyclophosphamide. Whole-study findings and limits: Donor-recipient repertoire similarity was low at 1-2 months, rising over year one. Blood and skin or GI T cell repertoires showed limited TRB overlap.

Busulfan-fludarabine conditioning, marrow transplant, and cyclophosphamide on days +3 and +4 were administered. This table comes from immunoSEQ multiplex PCR, and its TCRdb copy is limited to in-frame clones, with some not included. The sample has more than 4,000 clones, 65% to 85% seen once. The V call is TRBV7-3, the J call TRBJ2-1; perhaps TRBD1 as D (6 bases). Material: PBMCs, obtained about 27 days after a stem cell transplant with posttransplant cyclophosphamide. The TCR was taken from a male patient aged 50 to 59 who received an allogeneic stem cell transplant from an unrelated donor, was CMV-positive, and had acute GVHD only. T cells may partly derive from the graft donor. Here the CDR3 reads CASSPRGHEQFF. CDR3 nucleotide sequence: TGTGCCAGCAGCCCCAGGGGCCATGAGCAGTTCTTC.